This T cell receptor (beta chain) was recovered during a study of low-dose radiotherapy and immunotherapy resistance in tumors. Study in general: Each fraction for Cohort 1 was 0.5 Gy, given every 2 weeks, and the total came to 6.5 Gy. Per fraction, Cohort 2 was given 1 Gy every two weeks, accumulating a total of 13 Gy over 26 weeks.

In germline, CDR1 is SQVTM, CDR2 ANQGSEA. The CDR3 runs to 13 residues. J gave up 3 bases and V 4 bases, and 4 bases lay outside the gene matches. Time point noted: after trial treatment. As for treatment: LDRT plus nivolumab, ipilimumab, low-dose cyclophosphamide and aspirin (RACIN trial). TRAV- and TRBV-specific primers were used for first-strand cDNA, which covered alpha and beta chains. TCR amplification ran 15 to 25 PCR cycles using constant-region and V-primer adapter primers. TCRdb analysed the reads with MiXCR anew, one entry per CDR3 protein. The repertoire holds tens of thousands of distinct CDR3 sequences, 20% to 25% seen once, with 10% in the top ten.

Source: PBMCs, taken after low-dose radiotherapy plus immunotherapy. This clonotype was obtained from a male donor with prostate cancer. V is TRBV29-1 and J is TRBJ1-2; TRBD1 agrees at 8 bases. This CDR3 is CSVGSRGHYGYTF. CDR3 sequence (DNA): TGCAGCGTTGGATCCAGGGGGCACTATGGCTACACCTTC.